This TCR beta chain was recovered during a study of beta chain features in type 1 diabetes. Study-wide results and caveats: cDNA-based reads could over-represent cells with high TCR expression. Within each of all four CD4+ subsets, Type 1 diabetes patients had TCRB CDR3s that were moderately but significantly shorter.

As every portion of the isolated RNA was reverse transcribed, the sequencing read expressed TCRB transcripts. The method was immunoSEQ multiplex PCR; TCRdb's version includes in-frame clones alone and lacks a portion of them. This table has almost 350,000 clones, around 9.3% appearing once. A word on this clone: Its matching antigen is unknown.

The CDR3 covers 14 residues. In germline, CDR1 is SGHTA, CDR2 FQGNSA. The V end lost 2 bases, the J end lost 5 bases, and 13 bases lay between the germline ends. This chain joins TRBV7-2 and TRBJ2-7, with D maybe TRBD1 (6 bases). Input material: central memory CD4+ T cells from blood. This clonotype was sampled from a man aged 30 to 45 with type 1 diabetes. CDR3 sequence reads: CASSLSQGRNEQYF. CDR3 DNA sequence: TGTGCCAGCAGCTTAAGTCAGGGGCGCAACGAGCAGTACTTC.